The rows below give T cell receptor beta chains drawn from one sample of a study of identical twins. TCRdb reprocessed the 5' RACE reads via MiXCR and lists one record per CDR3 protein. This table has 1.5 million to 2 million distinct CDR3 sequences, 25% to 35% appearing once. The sample comprised cord blood. Source of these receptors: a newborn girl in good health. The CDR3 runs from the conserved cysteine through the conserved F or W. A D gene is named only where the DNA matches it firmly. Clone size appears in some rows only: once, few, many, or a class for an expanded clone.

>.|TRBV20-1|.|TRBJ2-1
CSANSLSSYNEQFF
TGCAGTGCTAATTCCCTGAGCTCCTACAATGAGCAGTTCTTC
>few|TRBV7-9|TRBD1|TRBJ2-7
CASSGRDRGTYEQYF
TGTGCCAGCAGCGGCCGGGACAGGGGGACCTACGAGCAGTACTTC
>few|TRBV28|.|TRBJ1-4
CASSDQGFWEKLFF
TGTGCCAGCAGCGATCAGGGGTTTTGGGAAAAACTGTTTTTT
>.|TRBV3-1|.|TRBJ2-1
CASSLLGGAKEQFF
TGTGCCAGCAGCCTGTTAGGGGGGGCAAAGGAGCAGTTCTTC
>.|TRBV11-2|TRBD2|TRBJ2-1
CASSPDGLAGGLSYNEQFF
TGTGCCAGCAGCCCAGATGGACTAGCGGGAGGGCTTTCCTACAATGAGCAGTTCTTC
>.|TRBV20-1|.|TRBJ2-7
CSGRGVWEQYF
TGCAGTGGCAGGGGAGTGTGGGAGCAGTACTTC
>few|TRBV20-1|.|TRBJ2-5
CSASGPIPEETQYF
TGCAGTGCTAGCGGGCCGATACCGGAAGAGACCCAGTACTTC
>.|TRBV27|.|TRBJ2-3
CASSLSPYRGSTDTQYF
TGTGCCAGCAGTTTATCGCCTTACCGGGGGAGCACAGATACGCAGTATTTT
>.|TRBV7-2|.|TRBJ2-1
CASSFTLGYNEQFF
TGTGCCAGCAGCTTTACTCTGGGGTACAATGAGCAGTTCTTC
>.|TRBV7-9|.|TRBJ2-3
CASSLAARRDTDTQYF
TGTGCCAGCAGCTTAGCGGCCAGGAGGGATACAGATACGCAGTATTTT
>few|TRBV5-1|TRBD1|TRBJ2-5
CASSPRQGQGWETQYF
TGCGCCAGCAGCCCCCGACAGGGGCAAGGGTGGGAGACCCAGTACTTC
>.|TRBV28|TRBD1|TRBJ1-1
CASSLWGDRAMNTEAFF
TGTGCCAGCAGTTTATGGGGGGACAGGGCCATGAACACTGAAGCTTTCTTT
>.|TRBV5-1|TRBD2|TRBJ2-3
CASSLGLASSYSNTDTQYF
TGCGCCAGCAGCTTGGGACTAGCGTCCAGCTACTCTAACACAGATACGCAGTATTTT
>.|TRBV24-1|TRBD2|TRBJ2-5
CATSDPLAGGQETQYF
TGTGCCACCAGTGATCCACTAGCGGGAGGGCAAGAGACCCAGTACTTC
>few|TRBV5-1|TRBD2|TRBJ2-2
CASSFSGVRTGELFF
TGCGCCAGCAGCTTCAGCGGGGTTCGCACCGGGGAGCTGTTTTTT
>few|TRBV5-1|TRBD2|TRBJ2-3
CASSALAAGSDTQYF
TGCGCCAGCAGCGCACTAGCGGCGGGTTCAGATACGCAGTATTTT
>.|TRBV10-3|TRBD2|TRBJ2-7
CAINPSGGTSGEQYF
TGTGCCATCAATCCTAGCGGAGGGACGTCTGGGGAGCAGTACTTC
>.|TRBV20-1|.|TRBJ1-5
CSATTGLDQPQHF
TGCAGTGCGACCACAGGGTTGGATCAGCCCCAGCATTTT
>.|TRBV20-1|.|TRBJ1-4
CSASRPIMGEKLFF
TGCAGTGCTAGCAGGCCCATCATGGGGGAAAAACTGTTTTTT
>.|TRBV3-1|.|TRBJ2-4
CASSQVWGTDRGRAKNIQYF
TGTGCCAGCAGCCAAGTTTGGGGAACCGACAGAGGAAGGGCCAAAAACATTCAGTACTTC
>few|TRBV4-2|TRBD1|TRBJ2-3
CASSPSAGTGGVTDTQYF
TGTGCCAGCAGTCCATCGGCCGGGACAGGGGGTGTCACAGATACGCAGTATTTT
>.|TRBV6-5|.|TRBJ1-6
CASSYAGVTQGNNSPLHF
TGTGCCAGCAGTTACGCGGGGGTAACGCAGGGGAATAATTCACCCCTCCACTTT
>.|TRBV5-1|TRBD1|TRBJ1-4
CASSIGQGRNEKLFF
TGCGCCAGCAGCATCGGACAGGGGAGGAATGAAAAACTGTTTTTT
>few|TRBV6-5|.|TRBJ1-5
CASSYKQGSNQPQHF
TGTGCCAGCAGTTACAAACAGGGTAGCAATCAGCCCCAGCATTTT
>.|TRBV11-3|TRBD2|TRBJ2-1
CASSLRATSGYNEQFF
TGTGCCAGCAGCTTAAGGGCGACTAGCGGGTACAATGAGCAGTTCTTC
>.|TRBV5-1|TRBD1|TRBJ2-7
CASRPRQGHEQYF
TGCGCCAGCAGGCCAAGACAGGGCCACGAGCAGTACTTC
>many|TRBV6-2/TRBV6-3|TRBD1|TRBJ2-7
CASSSGGQEYEQYF
TGTGCCAGCAGTTCCGGAGGACAGGAGTACGAGCAGTACTTC
>.|TRBV30|.|TRBJ2-3
CAWSVETTERYF
TGTGCCTGGAGTGTGGAGACTACTGAGCGGTATTTT
>few|TRBV20-1|TRBD2|TRBJ2-3
CSARDTSGSTDTQYF
TGCAGTGCTAGAGATACTAGCGGGAGCACAGATACGCAGTATTTT